The source of this T cell receptor beta chain is a study of identical twins. This clonotype came up many times. The antigen is unknown. TCRdb fed the 5' RACE reads into MiXCR, producing one record per CDR3 protein. The table shows under 900,000 distinct CDR3 sequences, with over 9% occurring only once. Study conclusions and caveats: With beta out-of-frame sequences, excess sharing by twins was weaker.

V trimming: 6 bases; J trimming: 0 bases; junction bases outside the gene matches: 1. The CDR3 runs to 14 residues. This same sample was also part of a study on yellow fever vaccine responses in identical twins. According to that study: Twins' vaccine T cell responses were reported to seem partly convergent and partly personalized.

Material: PBMCs. The chain has TRBV12-3 or TRBV12-4 and TRBJ1-4, with 7 bases aligning to TRBD1. The TCR sequence derives from a woman aged 18 to 35 in good health. The CDR3 sequence is CASSGTATNEKLFF. For the CDR3, the DNA is TGTGCCAGCAGCGGGACAGCAACTAATGAAAAACTGTTTTTT.